This entry concerns a single TCR beta chain. Trimming took 0 bases from V and 3 from J, leaving 9 bases between them. Germline V gene lookup returns CDR1 SGHRS and CDR2 YFSETQ. The length of the CDR3 is 14 residues. The data were produced by immunoSEQ multiplex PCR, yet TCRdb's version contains in-frame clones alone and is incomplete. The table shows just under 75,000 clones, with around four fifths occurring only once. This entry comes from a study of blood T cell repertoires in COVID-19. The rearrangement uses TRBV5-1 and TRBJ1-1, with D unclear. Sequencing was performed on peripheral blood. This receptor was obtained from an elderly man with active or convalescent COVID-19. The CDR3 loop reads CASSLAPPDTEAFF. In nucleotides, the CDR3 is TGCGCCAGCAGCTTGGCCCCACCGGACACTGAAGCTTTCTTT.